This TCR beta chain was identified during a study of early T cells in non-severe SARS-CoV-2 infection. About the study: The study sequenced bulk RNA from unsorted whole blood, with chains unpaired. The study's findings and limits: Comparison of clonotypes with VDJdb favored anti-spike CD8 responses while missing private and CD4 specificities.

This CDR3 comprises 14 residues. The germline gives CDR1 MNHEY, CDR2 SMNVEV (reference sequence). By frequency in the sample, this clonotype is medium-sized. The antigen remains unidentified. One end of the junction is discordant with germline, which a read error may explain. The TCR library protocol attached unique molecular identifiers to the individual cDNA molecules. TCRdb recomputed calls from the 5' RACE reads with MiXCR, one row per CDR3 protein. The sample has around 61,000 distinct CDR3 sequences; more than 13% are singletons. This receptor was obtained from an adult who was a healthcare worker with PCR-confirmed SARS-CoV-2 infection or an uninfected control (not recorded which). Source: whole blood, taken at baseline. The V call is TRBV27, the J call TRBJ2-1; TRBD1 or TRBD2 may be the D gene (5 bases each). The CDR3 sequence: CASSLRDHYDEQFF. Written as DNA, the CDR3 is TGTGCCAGCAGTTTAAGGGACCACTACGATGAGCAGTTCTTC.